Following are 8 T cell receptor beta chains from one sample sequenced in a study of blood T cell repertoires in COVID-19. Profiled with immunoSEQ multiplex PCR; TCRdb holds only in-frame clones, not every one. This sample has 140,000 or so clones, with 75% to 90% found just once. The sequencing input was peripheral blood. These receptors all stem from a man between 70 and 80 years old who had recovered from COVID-19.

A single count supports this clone. The sample holds other DNA sequences that translate to the same CDR3. This rearrangement joins TRBV18 to TRBJ2-1; no firm D call. Germline V gene lookup returns CDR1 KGHSH and CDR2 LQKENI. This CDR3 region has 12 residues. V was pared by 2 bases and J by 8 bases, with 7 bases between. The CDR3 region has the DNA TGTGCCAGCTCACCAGACATCGATGAGCAGTTCTTC. Protein product: CASSPDIDEQFF.

In DNA form, the CDR3 reads TGTGCCAGCAGTTCGGACAGCTCTCTGGGGGCCCAGTACTTC. Translating it yields CASSSDSSLGAQYF. This chain uses TRBV27 with TRBJ2-5, with D possibly matching TRBD1 (6 bases). The germline V and J ends were trimmed by 4 bases and 9 bases, with 18 bases remaining between them. Germline CDR1 MNHEY, CDR2 SMNVEV (reference sequence). This CDR3 is built from 14 residues.

This sequence joins TRBV11-2 and TRBJ1-6, with D possibly matching TRBD1 (5 bases). Germline V gene data show CDR1 as SGHAT and CDR2 as FQNNGV. The CDR3 length is 17 residues. Between the trimmed V and J ends, which lost 3 bases and 5 bases, there was a span of 17 bases. DNA for the CDR3: TGTGCCAGCAGCTTTAACGTTAGGGAAGGGGATAATTCACCCCTCCACTTT. This codes for CASSFNVREGDNSPLHF.

The V call is TRBV27, the J call TRBJ2-1; 7 positions match TRBD2. The germline CDR1 and CDR2 sequences are MNHEY and SMNVEV (reference sequence). Losses at the gene ends were 1 base for V and 7 bases for J; bases not matched to a gene: 4. This CDR3 has 14 amino acids. CDR3 amino acids: CASSLFLAANEQFF. The CDR3 DNA sequence: TGTGCCAGCAGTTTATTCCTAGCGGCGAATGAGCAGTTCTTC.

The chain carries TRBV10-2 and TRBJ1-5, with 8 bases identical to TRBD1. This CDR3 spans 13 amino acids. Germline V gene data show CDR1 as WSHSY and CDR2 as SAAADI. The V gene end was trimmed by 6 bases and the J gene end by 9 bases; junction bases not matched to a gene: 7. Here the CDR3 reads CASSGDRKGPQHF. As DNA, the CDR3 is TGCGCCAGCAGCGGGGACAGGAAGGGGCCCCAGCATTTT.

This rearrangement joins TRBV27 to TRBJ2-7; 7 positions agree with TRBD1. The CDR3 consists of 14 residues. The V gene end was trimmed by 7 bases and the J gene end by 0 bases; junction bases not matched to a gene: 6. CDR1 and CDR2 (germline): MNHEY, SMNVEV (reference sequence). CDR3 loop: CASKRTGSSYEQYF. As DNA, the CDR3 is TGTGCCAGCAAGCGGACAGGTAGCTCCTACGAGCAGTACTTC.

V and J are TRBV2 and TRBJ2-3; possible D gene TRBD1, 5 bases. The CDR3 contains 15 residues. Germline CDR1 reads SNHLY; CDR2 reads FYNNEI. V was pared by 4 bases and J by 3 bases, with 14 bases between. CDR3 bases: TGTGCCAGCAGTGTTAGCAGGGTGGGGACAGATACGCAGTATTTT. It encodes CASSVSRVGTDTQYF.

In its sample, this clone was seen once. V is TRBV12-3 or TRBV12-4 and J is TRBJ2-5; 8 positions agree with TRBD1. Losses at the gene ends were 6 bases for V and 5 bases for J; bases not matched to a gene: 5. This CDR3 region has 13 residues. The CDR3 DNA is TGTGCCAGCAGCGGACAGGGTTGGGAGACCCAGTACTTC. This encodes CASSGQGWETQYF.